This T cell receptor (beta chain) comes out of a study of CD8 T cells in ankylosing spondylitis. Overall study findings and caveats: Blood of patients with ankylosing spondylitis appeared to be characterized by a TCR beta motif of several highly homologous variants.

TCRdb ran MiXCR on the 5' RACE reads and lists one entry per CDR3 protein. This sample carries some 95,000 distinct CDR3 sequences, roughly 9.6% of them seen once, and the ten largest clones take just over 5%. The CDR3 spans 15 residues. Trimming removed 0 bases at V and 5 bases at J, with 14 bases between. Germline V CDR1 and CDR2: SGHRS, YFSETQ. This clonotype occurred many times. Its cognate antigen is unknown. The rearrangement joins TRBV5-1 to TRBJ1-1; possible D gene TRBD1, 5 bases. The source is a male donor with ankylosing spondylitis or in good health (not recorded which). Input material: blood, either unsorted or a sorted T cell fraction (not recorded which). The CDR3: CASSLAAGRGTEAFF. CDR3 in DNA: TGCGCCAGCAGCTTGGCAGCAGGGAGAGGGACTGAAGCTTTCTTT.